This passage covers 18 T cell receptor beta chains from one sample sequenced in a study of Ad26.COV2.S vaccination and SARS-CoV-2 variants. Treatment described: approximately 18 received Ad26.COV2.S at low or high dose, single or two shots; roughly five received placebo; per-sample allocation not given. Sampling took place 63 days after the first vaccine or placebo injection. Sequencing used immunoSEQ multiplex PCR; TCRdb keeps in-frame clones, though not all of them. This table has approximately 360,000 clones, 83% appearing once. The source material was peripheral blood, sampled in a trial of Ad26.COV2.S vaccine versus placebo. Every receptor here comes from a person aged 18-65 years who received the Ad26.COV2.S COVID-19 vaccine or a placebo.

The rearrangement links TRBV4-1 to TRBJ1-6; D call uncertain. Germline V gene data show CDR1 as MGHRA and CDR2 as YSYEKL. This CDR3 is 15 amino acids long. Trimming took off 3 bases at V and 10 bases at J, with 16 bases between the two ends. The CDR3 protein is CASSQRAGGRSPLHF. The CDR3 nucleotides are TGCGCCAGCAGCCAGAGGGCGGGTGGTAGGTCACCCCTCCACTTT.

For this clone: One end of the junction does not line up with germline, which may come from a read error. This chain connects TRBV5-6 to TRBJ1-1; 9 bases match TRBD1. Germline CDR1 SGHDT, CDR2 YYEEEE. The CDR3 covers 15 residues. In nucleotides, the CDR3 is TGTGCCAGCAGCATTAACAGGGGGCGGAACGCTGAAGCTTTCTTT. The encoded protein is CASSINRGRNAEAFF. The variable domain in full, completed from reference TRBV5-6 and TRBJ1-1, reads DAGVTQSPTHLIKTRGQQVTLRCSPKSGHDTVSWYQQALGQGPQFIFQYYEEEERQRGNFPDRFSGHQFPNYSSELNVNALLLGDSALYLCASSINRGRNAEAFFGQGTRLTVV.

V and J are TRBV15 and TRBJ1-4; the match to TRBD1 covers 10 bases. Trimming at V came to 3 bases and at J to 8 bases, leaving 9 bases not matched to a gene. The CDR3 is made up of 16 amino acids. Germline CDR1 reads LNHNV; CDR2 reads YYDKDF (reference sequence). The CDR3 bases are TGTGCCACCAGCAGGGATACCGGGACAGGGGCAGAAAAACTGTTTTTT. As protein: CATSRDTGTGAEKLFF. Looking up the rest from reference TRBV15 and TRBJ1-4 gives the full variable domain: DAMVIQNPRYQVTQFGKPVTLSCSQTLNHNVMYWYQQKSSQAPKLLFHYYDKDFNNEADTPDNFQSRRPNTSFCFLDIRSPGLGDTAMYLCATSRDTGTGAEKLFFGSGTQLSVL.

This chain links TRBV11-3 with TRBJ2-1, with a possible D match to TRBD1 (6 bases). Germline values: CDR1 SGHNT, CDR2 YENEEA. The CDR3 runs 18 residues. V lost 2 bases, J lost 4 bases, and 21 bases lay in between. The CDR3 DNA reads TGTGCCAGCAGCTTACATAAGATTTTTGGCAGGGGTTACAATGAGCAGTTCTTC. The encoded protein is CASSLHKIFGRGYNEQFF.

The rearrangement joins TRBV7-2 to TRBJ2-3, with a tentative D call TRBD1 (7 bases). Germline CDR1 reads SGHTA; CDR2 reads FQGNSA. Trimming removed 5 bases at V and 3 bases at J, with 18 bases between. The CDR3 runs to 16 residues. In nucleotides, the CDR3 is TGTGCCAGCAGCCCAGGGGGGCCCCTCAGGACAGATACGCAGTATTTT. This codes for CASSPGGPLRTDTQYF. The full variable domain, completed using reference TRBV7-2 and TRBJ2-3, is GAGVSQSPSNKVTEKGKDVELRCDPISGHTALYWYRQSLGQGLEFLIYFQGNSAPDKSGLPSDRFSAERTGGSVSTLTIQRTQQEDSAVYLCASSPGGPLRTDTQYFGPGTRLTVL.

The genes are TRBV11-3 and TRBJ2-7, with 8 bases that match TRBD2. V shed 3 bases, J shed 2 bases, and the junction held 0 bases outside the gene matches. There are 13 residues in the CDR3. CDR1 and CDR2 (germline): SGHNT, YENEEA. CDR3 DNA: TGTGCCAGCAGCTTTAGCGGGGCCTACGAGCAGTACTTC. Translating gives CASSFSGAYEQYF.

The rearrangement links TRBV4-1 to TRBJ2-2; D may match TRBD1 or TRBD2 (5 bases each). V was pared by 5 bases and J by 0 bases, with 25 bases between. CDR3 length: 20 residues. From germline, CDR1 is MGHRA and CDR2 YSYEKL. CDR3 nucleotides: TGCGCCAGCAGCTTGTGGGTCCAGGGACGGAATATGGCGAACACCGGGGAGCTGTTTTTT. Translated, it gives CASSLWVQGRNMANTGELFF.

CDR3 sequence (DNA): TGTGCTAGTGGTCTGACGTTGTCGAGGGACCAAGAGACCCAGTACTTC. Translation: CASGLTLSRDQETQYF. The chain joins TRBV12-5 to TRBJ2-5; tentative D call: TRBD2 (5 bases). Trimming removed 5 bases from V and 0 bases from J, with 16 bases in between. CDR3 size: 16 residues. CDR1 and CDR2 (germline): LGHNT, FRNRAP. The variable domain in full, completed from reference TRBV12-5 and TRBJ2-5, reads DARVTQTPRHKVTEMGQEVTMRCQPILGHNTVFWYRQTMMQGLELLAYFRNRAPLDDSGMPKDRFSAEMPDATLATLKIQPSEPRDSAVYFCASGLTLSRDQETQYFGPGTRLLVL.

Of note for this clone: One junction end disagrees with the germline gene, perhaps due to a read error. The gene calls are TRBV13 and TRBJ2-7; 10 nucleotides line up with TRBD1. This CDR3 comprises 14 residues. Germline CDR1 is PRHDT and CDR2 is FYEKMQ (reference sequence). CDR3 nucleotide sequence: TGTGCCAGCAGCCTAGGACAGGGGGGCCACGAGCAGTACTTC. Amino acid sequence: CASSLGQGGHEQYF.

The CDR3 DNA follows: TGTGCCAGCAGCCGAGTTGGGGAGAACACTGAAGCTTTCTTT. Protein: CASSRVGENTEAFF. The chain has TRBV7-8 and TRBJ1-1; D call uncertain. Germline V gives CDR1 SGHVS, CDR2 FQNEAQ. This CDR3 has 14 amino acids. Deletions cut 5 bases from V and 1 base from J, with 11 bases between.

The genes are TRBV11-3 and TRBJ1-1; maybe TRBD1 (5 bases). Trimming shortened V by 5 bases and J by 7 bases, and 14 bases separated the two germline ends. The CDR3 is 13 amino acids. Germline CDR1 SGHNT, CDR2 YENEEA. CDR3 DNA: TGTGCCAGCAGCCCAAATAGGGGAGGTGAAGCTTTCTTT. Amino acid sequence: CASSPNRGGEAFF.

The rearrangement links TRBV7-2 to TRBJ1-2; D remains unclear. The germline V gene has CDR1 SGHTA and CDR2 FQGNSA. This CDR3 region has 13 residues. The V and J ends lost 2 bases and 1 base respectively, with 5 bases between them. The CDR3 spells CASSLSVNYGYTF. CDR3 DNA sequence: TGTGCCAGCAGCTTATCAGTTAACTATGGCTACACCTTC.

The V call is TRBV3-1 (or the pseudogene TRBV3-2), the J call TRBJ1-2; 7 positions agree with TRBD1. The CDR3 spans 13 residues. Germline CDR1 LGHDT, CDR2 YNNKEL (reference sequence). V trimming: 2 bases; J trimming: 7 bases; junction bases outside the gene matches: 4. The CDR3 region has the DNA TGTGCCAGCAGCCAATCGACAGGGTCTGGCTACACCTTC. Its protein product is CASSQSTGSGYTF.

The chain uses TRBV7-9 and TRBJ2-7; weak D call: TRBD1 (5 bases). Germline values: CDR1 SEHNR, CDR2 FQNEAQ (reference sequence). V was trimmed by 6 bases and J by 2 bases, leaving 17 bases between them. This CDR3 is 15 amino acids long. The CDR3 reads CASSLPGAGTYEQYF. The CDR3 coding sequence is TGTGCCAGCAGTTTACCGGGCGCAGGGACCTACGAGCAGTACTTC.

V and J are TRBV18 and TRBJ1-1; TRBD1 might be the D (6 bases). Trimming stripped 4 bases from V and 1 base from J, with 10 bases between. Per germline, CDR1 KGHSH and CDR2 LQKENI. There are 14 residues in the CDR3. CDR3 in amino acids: CASSRDRRNTEAFF. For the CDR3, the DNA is TGTGCCAGCTCACGTGACAGGCGGAACACTGAAGCTTTCTTT. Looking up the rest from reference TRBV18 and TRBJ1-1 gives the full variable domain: NAGVMQNPRHLVRRRGQEARLRCSPMKGHSHVYWYRQLPEEGLKFMVYLQKENIIDESGMPKERFSAEFPKEGPSILRIQQVVRGDSAAYFCASSRDRRNTEAFFGQGTRLTVV.

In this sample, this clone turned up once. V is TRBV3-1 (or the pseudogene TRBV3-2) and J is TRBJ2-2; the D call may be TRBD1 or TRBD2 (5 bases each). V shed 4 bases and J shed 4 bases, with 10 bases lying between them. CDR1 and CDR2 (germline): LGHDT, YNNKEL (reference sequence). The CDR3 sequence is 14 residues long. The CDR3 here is CASSPGAGTGELFF. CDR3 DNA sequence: TGTGCCAGCAGCCCTGGGGCGGGCACCGGGGAGCTGTTTTTT.

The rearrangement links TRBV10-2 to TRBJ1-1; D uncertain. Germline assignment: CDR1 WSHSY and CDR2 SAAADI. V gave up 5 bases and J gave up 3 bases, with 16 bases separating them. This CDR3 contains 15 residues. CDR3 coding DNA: TGCGCCAGCAGTTCTGGGAGGTTGGAGGACACTGAAGCTTTCTTT. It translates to CASSSGRLEDTEAFF.

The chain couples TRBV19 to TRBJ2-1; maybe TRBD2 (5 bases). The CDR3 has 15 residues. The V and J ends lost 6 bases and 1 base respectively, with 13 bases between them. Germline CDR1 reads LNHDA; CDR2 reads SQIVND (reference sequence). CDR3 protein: CASRGSGWSYNEQFF. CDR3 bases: TGTGCCAGTAGGGGAAGCGGTTGGTCCTACAATGAGCAGTTCTTC.